The T cell receptor beta chain under discussion was sequenced for a study of breast tumors, draining lymph nodes, adjacent tissues. Whole-study findings and limits: The data were judged consistent with most tumor T cells coming from lymph node and expanding in tumor. Tumor TCR diversity was below lymph nodes but above nontumor tissue.

To note about this clonotype: Its target is not known.

Trimming took off 10 bases at V and 7 bases at J, with 13 bases between the two ends. CDR1 and CDR2 from the germline V gene are KGHDR and SFDVKD. This CDR3 region has 12 residues. Samples came from axillary lymph nodes draining the breast cancer. TCRdb reanalysed the multiplex PCR reads using MiXCR and keeps one entry per CDR3 protein. The sample records around 170,000 distinct CDR3 sequences, roughly a third being singletons. Material for sequencing was axillary lymph node tissue. This chain links TRBV24-1 with TRBJ2-1; tentatively, D is TRBD1 (6 bases). The TCR sequence derives from a female donor with breast cancer. Some clones in this sample may be carry-over from other donors' samples. CDR3: CATRDRNNEQFF. The CDR3 coding sequence is TGTGCCACAAGAGACAGGAATAATGAGCAGTTCTTC.